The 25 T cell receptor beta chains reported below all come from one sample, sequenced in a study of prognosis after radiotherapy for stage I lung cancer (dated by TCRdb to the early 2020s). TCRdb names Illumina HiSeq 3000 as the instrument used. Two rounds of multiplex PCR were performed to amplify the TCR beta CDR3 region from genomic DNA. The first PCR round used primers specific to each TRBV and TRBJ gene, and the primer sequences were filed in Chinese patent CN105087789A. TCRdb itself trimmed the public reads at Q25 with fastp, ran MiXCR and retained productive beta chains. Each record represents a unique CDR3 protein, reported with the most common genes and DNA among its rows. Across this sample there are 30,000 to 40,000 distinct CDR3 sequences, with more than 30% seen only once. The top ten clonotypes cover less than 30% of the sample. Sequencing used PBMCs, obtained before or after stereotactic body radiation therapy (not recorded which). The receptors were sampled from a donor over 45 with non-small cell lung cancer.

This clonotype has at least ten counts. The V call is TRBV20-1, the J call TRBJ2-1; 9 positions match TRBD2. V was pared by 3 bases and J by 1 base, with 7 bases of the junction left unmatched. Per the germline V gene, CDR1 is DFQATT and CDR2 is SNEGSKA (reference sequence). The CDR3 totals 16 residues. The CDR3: CSASAGGLLSYNEQFF. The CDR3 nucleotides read TGCAGTGCTAGCGCGGGGGGGCTCTTGTCCTACAATGAGCAGTTCTTC.

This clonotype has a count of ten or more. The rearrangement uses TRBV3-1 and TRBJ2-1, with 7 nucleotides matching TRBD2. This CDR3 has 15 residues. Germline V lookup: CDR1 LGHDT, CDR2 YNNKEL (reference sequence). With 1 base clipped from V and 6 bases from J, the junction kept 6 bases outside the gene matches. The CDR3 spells CASSQGPWGGNEQFF. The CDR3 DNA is TGTGCCAGCAGCCAAGGTCCTTGGGGGGGCAATGAGCAGTTCTTC.

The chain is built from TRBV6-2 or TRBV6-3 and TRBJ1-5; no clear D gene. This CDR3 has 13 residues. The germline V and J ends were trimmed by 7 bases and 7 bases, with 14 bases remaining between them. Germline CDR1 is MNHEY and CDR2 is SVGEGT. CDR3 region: CASIEALQQPQHF. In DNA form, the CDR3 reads TGTGCCAGCATAGAAGCTCTTCAGCAGCCCCAGCATTTT.

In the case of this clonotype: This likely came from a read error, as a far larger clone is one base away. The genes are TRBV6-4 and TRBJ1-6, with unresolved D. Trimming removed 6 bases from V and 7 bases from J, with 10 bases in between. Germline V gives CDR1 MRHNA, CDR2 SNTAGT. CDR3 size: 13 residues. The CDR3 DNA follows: TGTGCCAGCAGGCGGTACTTCAATTCACCCCTCCACTTT. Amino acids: CASRRYFNSPLHF.

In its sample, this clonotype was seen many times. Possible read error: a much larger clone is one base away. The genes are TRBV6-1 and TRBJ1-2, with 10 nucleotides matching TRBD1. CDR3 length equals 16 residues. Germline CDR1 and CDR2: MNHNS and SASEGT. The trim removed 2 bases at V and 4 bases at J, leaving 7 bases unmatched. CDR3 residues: CASSELDRGPGYGYTF. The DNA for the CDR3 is TGTGCCAGCAGTGAATTAGACAGGGGGCCAGGCTATGGCTACACCTTC.

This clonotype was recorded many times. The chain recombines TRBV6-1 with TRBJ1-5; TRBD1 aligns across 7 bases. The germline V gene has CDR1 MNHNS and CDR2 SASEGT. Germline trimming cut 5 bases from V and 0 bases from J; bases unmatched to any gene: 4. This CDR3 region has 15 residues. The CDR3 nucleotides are TGTGCCAGCAGTAAAGGGGGCAATAGCAATCAGCCCCAGCATTTT. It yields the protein CASSKGGNSNQPQHF.

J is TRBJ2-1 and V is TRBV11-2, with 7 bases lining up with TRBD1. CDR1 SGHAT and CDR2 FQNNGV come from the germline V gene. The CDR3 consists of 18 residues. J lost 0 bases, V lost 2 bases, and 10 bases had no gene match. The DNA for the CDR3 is TGTGCCAGCAGCTTACGACAGGGATTCGTTAGCTCCTACAATGAGCAGTTCTTC. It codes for CASSLRQGFVSSYNEQFF.

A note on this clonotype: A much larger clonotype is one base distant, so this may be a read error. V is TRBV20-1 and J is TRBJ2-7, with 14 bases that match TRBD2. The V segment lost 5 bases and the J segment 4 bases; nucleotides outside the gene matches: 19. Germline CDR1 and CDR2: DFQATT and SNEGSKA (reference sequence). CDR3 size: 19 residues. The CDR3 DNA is TGCAGTGCTCGAACACCGGGACTAGCGGGGGACCGGGGAACTTACGAGCAGTACTTC. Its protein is CSARTPGLAGDRGTYEQYF.

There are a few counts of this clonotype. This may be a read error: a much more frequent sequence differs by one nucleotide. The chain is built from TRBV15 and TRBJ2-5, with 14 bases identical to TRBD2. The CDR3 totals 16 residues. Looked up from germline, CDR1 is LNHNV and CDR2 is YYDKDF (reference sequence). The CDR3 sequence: CSTSSGGLAGEETQYF. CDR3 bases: TGTTCCACCAGCAGCGGGGGACTAGCGGGGGAAGAGACCCAGTACTTC.

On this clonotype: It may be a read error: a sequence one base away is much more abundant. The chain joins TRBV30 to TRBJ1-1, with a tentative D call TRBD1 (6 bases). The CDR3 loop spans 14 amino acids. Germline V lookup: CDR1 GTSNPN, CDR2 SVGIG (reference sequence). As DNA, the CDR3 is TGTGCCTGGAGTGTAGGGGGGGGCAACACTGGAGCTTTCTTT. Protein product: CAWSVGGGNTGAFF.

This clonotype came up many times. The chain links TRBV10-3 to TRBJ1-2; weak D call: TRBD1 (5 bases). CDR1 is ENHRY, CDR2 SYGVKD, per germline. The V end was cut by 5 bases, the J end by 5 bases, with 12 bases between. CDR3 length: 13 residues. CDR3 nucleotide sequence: TGTGCCATCAGTACCGGGACGGAATATGGCTACACCTTC. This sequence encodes CAISTGTEYGYTF.

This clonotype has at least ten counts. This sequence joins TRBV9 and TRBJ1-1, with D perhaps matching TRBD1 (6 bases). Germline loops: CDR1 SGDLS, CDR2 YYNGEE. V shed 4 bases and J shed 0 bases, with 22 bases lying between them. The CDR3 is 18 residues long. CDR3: CASSSLTGSPGMNTEAFF. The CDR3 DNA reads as TGTGCCAGCAGCTCTCTGACAGGCTCCCCGGGGATGAACACTGAAGCTTTCTTT.

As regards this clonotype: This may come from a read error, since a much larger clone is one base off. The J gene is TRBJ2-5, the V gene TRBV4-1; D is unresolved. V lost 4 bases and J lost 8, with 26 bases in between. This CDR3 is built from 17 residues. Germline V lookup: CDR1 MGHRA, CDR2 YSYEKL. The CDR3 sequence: CASSRDRKLTPSCTQYF. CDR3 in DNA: TGCGCCAGCAGCCGAGATCGTAAATTGACTCCCTCATGTACCCAGTACTTC.

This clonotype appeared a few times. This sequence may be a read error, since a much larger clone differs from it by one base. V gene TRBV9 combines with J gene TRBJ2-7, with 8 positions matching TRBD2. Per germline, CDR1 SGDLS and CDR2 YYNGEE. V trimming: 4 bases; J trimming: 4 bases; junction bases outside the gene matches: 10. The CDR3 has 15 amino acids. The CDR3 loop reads CASSLSGGGGYEQYF. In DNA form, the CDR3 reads TGTGCCAGCAGCCTATCGGGGGGGGGTGGGTACGAGCAGTACTTC.

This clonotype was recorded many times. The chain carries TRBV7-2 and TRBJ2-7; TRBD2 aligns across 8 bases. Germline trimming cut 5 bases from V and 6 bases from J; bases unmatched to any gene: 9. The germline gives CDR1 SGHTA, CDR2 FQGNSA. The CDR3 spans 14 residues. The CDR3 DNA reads TGTGCCAGCAGCCTTGGGCGGGGGGTTTCCGAGCAGTACTTC. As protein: CASSLGRGVSEQYF.

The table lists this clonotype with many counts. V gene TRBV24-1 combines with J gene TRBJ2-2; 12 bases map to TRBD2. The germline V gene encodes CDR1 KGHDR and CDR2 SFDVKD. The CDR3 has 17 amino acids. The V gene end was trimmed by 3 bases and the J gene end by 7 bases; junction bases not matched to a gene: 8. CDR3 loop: CATSDLLLAGGVGELFF. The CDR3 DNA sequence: TGTGCCACCAGTGATCTTCTGCTAGCGGGGGGGGTCGGGGAGCTGTTTTTT.

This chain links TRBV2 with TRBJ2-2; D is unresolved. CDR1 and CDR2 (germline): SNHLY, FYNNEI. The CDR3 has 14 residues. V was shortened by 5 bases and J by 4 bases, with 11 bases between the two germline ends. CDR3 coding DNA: TGTGCCAGCAGTTGGGCAGCTAGCACCGGGGAGCTGTTTTTT. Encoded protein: CASSWAASTGELFF.

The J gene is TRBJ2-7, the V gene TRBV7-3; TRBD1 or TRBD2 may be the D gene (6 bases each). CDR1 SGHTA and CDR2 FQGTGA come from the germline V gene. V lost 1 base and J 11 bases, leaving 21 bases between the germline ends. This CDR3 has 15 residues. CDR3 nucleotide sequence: TGTGCCAGCAGCTTAATGGCCAGGGGACTGCTTAGAGAGTACTTC. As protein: CASSLMARGLLREYF.

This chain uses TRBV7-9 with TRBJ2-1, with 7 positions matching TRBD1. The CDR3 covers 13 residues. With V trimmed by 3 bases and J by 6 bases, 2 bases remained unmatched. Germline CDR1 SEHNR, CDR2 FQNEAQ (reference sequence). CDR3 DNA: TGTGCCAGCAGCTTGACAGGGTCCAATGAGCAGTTCTTC. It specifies CASSLTGSNEQFF.

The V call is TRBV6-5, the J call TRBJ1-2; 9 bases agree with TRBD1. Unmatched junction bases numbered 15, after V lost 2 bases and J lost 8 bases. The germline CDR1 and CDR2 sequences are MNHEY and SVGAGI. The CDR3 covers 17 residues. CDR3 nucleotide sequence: TGTGCCAGCAGTTACAGGGGGGGGGGGACAGGGCGGAGGGGCTACACCTTC. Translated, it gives CASSYRGGGTGRRGYTF.

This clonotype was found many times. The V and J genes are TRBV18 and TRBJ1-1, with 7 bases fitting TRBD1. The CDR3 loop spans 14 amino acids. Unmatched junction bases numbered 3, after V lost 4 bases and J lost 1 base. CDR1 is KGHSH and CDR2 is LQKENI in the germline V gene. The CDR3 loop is CASSLGQANTEAFF. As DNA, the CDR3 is TGTGCCAGCTCACTCGGACAGGCGAACACTGAAGCTTTCTTT.

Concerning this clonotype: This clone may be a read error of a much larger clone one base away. Here the CDR3 reads CASSYPVREGVYTF. The CDR3 nucleotides are TGTGCCAGCAGTTACCCGGTCAGGGAAGGGGTCTACACCTTC. The gene calls are TRBV6-9 and TRBJ1-2; tentatively, D is TRBD1 (5 bases). The CDR3 loop spans 14 amino acids. The germline V gene has CDR1 MNHGY and CDR2 SVAAGI. V lost 3 bases and J 10 bases, leaving 18 bases between the germline ends.

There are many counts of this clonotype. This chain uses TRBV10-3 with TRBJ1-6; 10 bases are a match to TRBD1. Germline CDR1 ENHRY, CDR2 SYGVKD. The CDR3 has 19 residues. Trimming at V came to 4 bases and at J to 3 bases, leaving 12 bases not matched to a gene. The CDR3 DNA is TGTGCCATCAGTGTAAAGGAGACAGGGGGCGAGAGCTATAATTCACCCCTCCACTTT. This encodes CAISVKETGGESYNSPLHF.

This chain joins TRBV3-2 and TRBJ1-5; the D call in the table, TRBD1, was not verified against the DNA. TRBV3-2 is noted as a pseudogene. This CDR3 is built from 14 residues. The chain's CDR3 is CASSERGCNQPQHF. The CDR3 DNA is TGTGCCAGCAGCGAACGGGGGTGCAATCAGCCCCAGCATTTT.

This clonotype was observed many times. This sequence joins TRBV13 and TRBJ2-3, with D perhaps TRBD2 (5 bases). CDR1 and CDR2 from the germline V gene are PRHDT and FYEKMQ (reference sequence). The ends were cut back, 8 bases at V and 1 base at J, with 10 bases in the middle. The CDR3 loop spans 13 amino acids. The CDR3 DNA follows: TGTGCCAGCCGAGAGGGTGGCACAGATACGCAGTATTTT. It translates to CASREGGTDTQYF.